This T cell receptor beta chain was captured in a study of T cells after posttransplantation cyclophosphamide. Study-wide results and limits: Later post-transplant blood repertoires were often dominated by donor CD8+ memory clones. Recipient CMV seropositivity and CMV reactivation strongly tracked TRB clonality.

About this clone itself: Its specificity is not known.

The data were produced by immunoSEQ multiplex PCR, yet TCRdb's version contains in-frame clones alone and is incomplete. The sample carries tens of thousands of clones, less than 98% recorded once. Cells defined as naive were viable CD3+CD4+ or CD3+CD8+ and CCR7+CD45RA+CD45RO-CD95-CD27+CD28+. This related bone marrow graft donor gave peripheral blood on the day of marrow donation. Sequenced material: naive CD4+ T cells sorted from PBMCs. This receptor was identified in a man in his fifties in good health, CMV-negative, and a related stem cell transplant donor.

The DNA of the CDR3 is TGTGCCAGCAGCGAAGGGACAGCCTATCAGCCCCAGCATTTT. Translating gives CASSEGTAYQPQHF. The chain uses TRBV13 and TRBJ1-5, with 7 bases fitting TRBD1. Germline V gene sequence: CDR1 PRHDT, CDR2 FYEKMQ (reference sequence). V shed 5 bases and J 5 bases; nucleotides not matched to a gene: 6. There are 14 residues in the CDR3.